This T cell receptor (beta chain) emerged from a study of long-term antiretroviral therapy in people with HIV. Overall study results and limits: Pre-ART expanded clones dominated the repertoire at every time point.

Comments on this clone: Its antigen is as yet unknown.

From each donor, at least one pre-ART PBMC sample and at least two post-ART PBMC samples were obtained. The study used samples holding about 0.9-11 million cryopreserved PBMC before DNA extraction. The ends were cut back, 8 bases at V and 6 bases at J, with 21 bases in the middle. In germline, CDR1 is SEHNR, CDR2 FQNEAQ (reference sequence). This CDR3 region has 15 residues. A v3.0 immunoSEQ assay was performed at survey level. Method: immunoSEQ multiplex PCR; TCRdb's copy keeps in-frame clones and lacks some. This table holds roughly 15,000 clones, roughly 77% found once. The receptor's source is a man aged 35 to 55 with HIV. The sequencing here drew on unsorted PBMCs, taken 3.1 years after starting antiretroviral therapy. This rearrangement joins TRBV7-9 to TRBJ2-3, with a weak D call TRBD1 (5 bases). CDR3 in DNA: TGTGCCAGCCGGAATGAGGACACCTACAGGGATACGCAGTATTTT. It yields the protein CASRNEDTYRDTQYF.